This entry is about one T cell receptor (beta chain). At least ten counts were recorded for this clonotype. Its antigen is unknown. Per-base quality was not reported, and no clone a single base away is much larger than it. From its cysteine to its phenylalanine, the CDR3 spans 11 amino acids. The sequence is cut down to CDR3 DNA, 33 bases in frame from base 1. V is cut by 7 bases and J by 2 bases, and the space between the germline ends is 8 bases. For CDR1 and CDR2, the germline V gene lists SQVTM and ANQGSEA. The data originate from a study of naive and memory T cell subsets (dated by TCRdb to 2017 to 2019). Context from the whole study: An open-source, UMI-based TCR alpha and beta sequencing pipeline was applied to sorted naive and memory peripheral blood T cell subsets. The results of the functional CMV T cell responses matched the IgG serology results in every case. RNA was DNase-treated and reverse transcribed with TCR constant-region primers, mostly using SuperScript III.

Study-wide findings and limitations: Clonotypes were defined as single alpha or beta chain sequences, not paired alpha/beta receptors. A few larger clonotypes were present in naive repertoires, particularly the CD8 repertoires, and these clonotypes were possibly memory cells re-expressing CD45RA. RNA-based TCR counts may be affected by expression changes linked to T cell activation and differentiation. After error correction, over 90% of naive TCR sequences appeared only once, giving much steeper abundance distributions than memory subsets. TCR abundance followed a power law with an exponent that was different for naive and memory subsets but consistent across the three individuals. The repertoire findings for the naive and memory subsets could not be validated against a ground truth, as none was available. In both CD4 and CD8 cells, the Gini index increased while Shannon and inverse Simpson diversity decreased from naive through CM, EM and EMRA.

From the second PCR step on, the TCR alpha and beta chain libraries were amplified in separate reactions. Donor CMV status was determined by IFNgamma production from CD4+ T cells after overnight stimulation of fresh PBMCs with CMV viral lysate. Miltenyi beads were used first to positively select CD4 T cells, and CD8 T cells were then positively selected from the CD4-negative fraction. After staining for CD3, CD4, CD8, CD45RA, CD27 and a live/dead dye, cells were sorted on a BD Aria II into four subsets based on CD45RA and CD27. Blood came from a few healthy volunteers, each fractionated into CD4 and CD8 T cells and then into four differentiation subsets. Roughly 0.12 L of peripheral blood was taken from each donor, and PBMC were separated by density-gradient centrifugation on Ficoll-Paque PLUS. Sorted cells were lysed in RLT buffer, after which RNA was extracted using a Qiagen RNeasy kit and stored at -80 degrees C.

Libraries were prepared through UMI-ligation and nested PCR. The beta constant-region primer consisted of an equimolar mixture of two oligonucleotides that together covered TRBC1 and TRBC2. A single-stranded oligonucleotide containing the SP2 primer and a 12-nucleotide UMI was joined to the 3' end of the cDNA by T4 RNA ligase 1. The ligated cDNA went through four rounds of PCR with nested alpha and beta constant-region primers together with the SP2 primer. Incubation of the ligation reaction lasted about 18-25 hours at 16 degrees C. PCR2 was usually performed as a SYBR Green qPCR and halted at a preset threshold so that over-amplification would not occur. All purifications after the first were performed with Agencourt AMPure XP magnetic beads. Libraries were quantified by Qubit and checked on a TapeStation, where a main peak was expected near 650 bp. Pooled libraries were sequenced on an Illumina MiSeq using v2 2x251 paired-end kits, and typically about 1-2.3 million reads were obtained per sample. Each sample library was pooled at approximately 4.2 nM, and about 5-8% PhiX was included to improve cluster recognition. For the original study's pipeline: FASTQ reads processed by Demultiplexor were assigned V and J genes by Decombinator through tag matching that tolerated a single base-pair mismatch. By using UMIs, Collapsinator corrected both sequencing errors and the frequency errors caused by PCR heterogeneity. CDR3Translator translated TCRs and extracted CDR3s from the conserved cysteine to the FGXG phenylalanine, flagging non-productive sequences. Gini, Shannon entropy and inverse Simpson indices were calculated on repertoires subsampled to equal numbers of UMI-defined TCRs. Power-law fits to clonotype abundance distributions were performed by maximum likelihood within the linear range. When run on a single naive CD8 sample, MIGEC and the pipeline yielded similar UMI counts, similar unique TCR numbers and similar clonal distributions. One analysis removed from the naive repertoire any naive TCRs that were also found in any memory subset from the same donor. The repertoires were searched for about 7,300 CMV-associated CDR3 sequences that had been compiled from VDJdb and a published dataset. Starting from the raw public reads, TCRdb applied fastp trimming at Q25, assembled clones with MiXCR and retained in-frame beta chains. Every distinct CDR3 protein forms one entry, paired with its most common genes and DNA. These V and J calls derive from TCRdb rather than the authors' analysis. This sample is represented by 120,000 to 150,000 distinct CDR3 sequences; about 18% of them were singletons. 0.14% of the sample lies in the top ten.

The TCR sequence derives from a human donor in good health. The sequenced material came from naive CD4+ T cells from blood. Per the publication, the cell subset or site label means: naive T cells, CD45RA high CD27+. Recombination linked TRBV29-1 to TRBJ1-1, with the D gene not clear enough to name. In nucleotides, the sequence is TGCAGCGCCTATTATAACACTGAAGCTTTCTTT. Its protein is CSAYYNTEAFF. Where the CDR3 stops, the reference TRBV29-1 and TRBJ1-1 genes take over; the full variable domain is SAVISQKPSRDICQRGTSLTIQCQVDSQVTMMFWYRQQPGQSLTLIATANQGSEATYESGFVIDKFPISRPNLTFSTLTVSNMSPEDSSIYLCSAYYNTEAFFGQGTRLTVV.